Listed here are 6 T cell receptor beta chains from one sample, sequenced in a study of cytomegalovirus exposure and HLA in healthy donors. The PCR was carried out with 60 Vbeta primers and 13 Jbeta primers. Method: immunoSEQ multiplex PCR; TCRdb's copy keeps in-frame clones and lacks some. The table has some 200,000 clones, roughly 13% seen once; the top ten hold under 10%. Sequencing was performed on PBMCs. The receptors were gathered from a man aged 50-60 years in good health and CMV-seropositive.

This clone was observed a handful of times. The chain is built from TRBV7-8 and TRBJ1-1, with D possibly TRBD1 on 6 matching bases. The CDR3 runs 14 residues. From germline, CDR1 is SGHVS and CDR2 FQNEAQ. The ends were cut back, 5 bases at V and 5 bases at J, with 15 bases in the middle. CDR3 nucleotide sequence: TGTGCCAGCAGCCCTCAGGGGTTGCGGACTGAAGCTTTCTTT. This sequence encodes CASSPQGLRTEAFF.

This CDR3 is CASSVAQGLRGYTF. CDR3 coding DNA: TGTGCCAGCAGCGTAGCTCAGGGTTTAAGGGGCTACACCTTC. The V and J genes are TRBV9 and TRBJ1-2; D might be TRBD1 (5 bases). The V and J ends lost 0 bases and 8 bases respectively, with 14 bases between them. The CDR3 loop spans 14 amino acids. Germline assignment: CDR1 SGDLS and CDR2 YYNGEE.

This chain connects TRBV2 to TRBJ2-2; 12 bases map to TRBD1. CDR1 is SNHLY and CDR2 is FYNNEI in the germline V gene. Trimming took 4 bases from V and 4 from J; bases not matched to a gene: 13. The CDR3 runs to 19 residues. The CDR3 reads CASSATGTGGFWGTGELFF. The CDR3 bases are TGTGCCAGCAGTGCCACCGGGACAGGGGGCTTTTGGGGCACCGGGGAGCTGTTTTTT.

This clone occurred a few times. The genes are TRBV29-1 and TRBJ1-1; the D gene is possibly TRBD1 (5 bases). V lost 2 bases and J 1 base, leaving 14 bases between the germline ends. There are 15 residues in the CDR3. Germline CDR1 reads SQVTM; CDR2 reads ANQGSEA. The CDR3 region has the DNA TGCAGCGTTGAATCCAGGGATGGCGGGAACACTGAAGCTTTCTTT. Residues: CSVESRDGGNTEAFF.

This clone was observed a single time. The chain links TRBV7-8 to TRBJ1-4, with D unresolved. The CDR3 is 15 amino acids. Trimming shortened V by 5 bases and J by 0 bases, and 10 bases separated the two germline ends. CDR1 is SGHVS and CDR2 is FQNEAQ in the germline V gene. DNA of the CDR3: TGTGCCAGCAGCCCACCGACAACAACTAATGAAAAACTGTTTTTT. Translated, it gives CASSPPTTTNEKLFF.

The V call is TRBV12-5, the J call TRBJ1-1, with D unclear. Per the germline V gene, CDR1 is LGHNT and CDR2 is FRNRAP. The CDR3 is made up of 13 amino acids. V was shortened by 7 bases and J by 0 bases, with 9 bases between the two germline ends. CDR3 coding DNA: TGTGCTAGTGTCCCATCGGTGAACACTGAAGCTTTCTTT. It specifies CASVPSVNTEAFF.